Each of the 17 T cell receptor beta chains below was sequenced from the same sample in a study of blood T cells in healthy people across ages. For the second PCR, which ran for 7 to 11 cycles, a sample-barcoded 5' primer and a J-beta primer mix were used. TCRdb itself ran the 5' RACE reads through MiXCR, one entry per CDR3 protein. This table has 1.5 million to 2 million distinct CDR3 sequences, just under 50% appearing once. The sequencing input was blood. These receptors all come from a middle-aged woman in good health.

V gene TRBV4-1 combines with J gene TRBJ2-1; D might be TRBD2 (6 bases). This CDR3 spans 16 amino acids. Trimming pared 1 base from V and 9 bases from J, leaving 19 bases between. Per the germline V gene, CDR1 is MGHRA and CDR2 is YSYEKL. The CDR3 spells CASSQVPGTRYGEQFF. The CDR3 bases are TGCGCCAGCAGCCAAGTTCCCGGGACTCGTTACGGTGAGCAGTTCTTC.

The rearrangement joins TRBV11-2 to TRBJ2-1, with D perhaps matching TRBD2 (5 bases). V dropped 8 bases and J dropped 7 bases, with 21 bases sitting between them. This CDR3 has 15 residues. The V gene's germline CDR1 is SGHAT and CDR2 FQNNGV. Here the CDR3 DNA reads TGTGCCAGCGACAAAAGGCGGGCGGCCTTGAATGAGCAGTTCTTC. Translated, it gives CASDKRRAALNEQFF.

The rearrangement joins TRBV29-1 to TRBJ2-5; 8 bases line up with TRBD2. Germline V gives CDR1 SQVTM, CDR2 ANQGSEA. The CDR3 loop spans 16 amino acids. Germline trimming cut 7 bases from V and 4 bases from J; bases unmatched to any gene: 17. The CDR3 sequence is CSADRGGSLSPETQYF. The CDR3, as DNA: TGCAGCGCCGACCGGGGGGGCTCCTTGAGCCCAGAGACCCAGTACTTC.

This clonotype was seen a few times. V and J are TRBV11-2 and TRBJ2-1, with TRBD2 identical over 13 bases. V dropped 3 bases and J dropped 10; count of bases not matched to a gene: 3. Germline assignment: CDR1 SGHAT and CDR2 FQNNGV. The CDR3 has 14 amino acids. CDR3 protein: CASSFGTSGAEQFF. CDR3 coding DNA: TGTGCCAGCAGCTTCGGGACTAGCGGGGCAGAGCAGTTCTTC.

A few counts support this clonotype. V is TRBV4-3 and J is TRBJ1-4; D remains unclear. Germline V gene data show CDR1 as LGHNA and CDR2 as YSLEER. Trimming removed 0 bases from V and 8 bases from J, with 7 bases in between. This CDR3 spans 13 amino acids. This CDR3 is CASSQDFGEKLFF. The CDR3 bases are TGCGCCAGCAGCCAAGATTTTGGAGAAAAACTGTTTTTT.

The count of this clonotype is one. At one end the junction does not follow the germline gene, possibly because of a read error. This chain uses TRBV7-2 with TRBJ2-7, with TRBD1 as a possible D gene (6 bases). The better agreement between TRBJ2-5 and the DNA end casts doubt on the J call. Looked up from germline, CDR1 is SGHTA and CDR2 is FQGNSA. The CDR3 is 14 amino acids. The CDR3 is CASSRGGAEETQYF. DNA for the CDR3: TGCGCCAGCAGCCGTGGGGGCGCGGAAGAGACCCAGTACTTC.

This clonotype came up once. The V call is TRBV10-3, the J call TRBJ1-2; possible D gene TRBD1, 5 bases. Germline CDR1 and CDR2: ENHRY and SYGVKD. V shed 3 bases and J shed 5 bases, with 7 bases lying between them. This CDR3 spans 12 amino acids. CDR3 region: CAISDSGYGYTF. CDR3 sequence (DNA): TGTGCCATCAGTGACTCAGGGTATGGCTACACCTTC.

The CDR3 nucleotides read TGCAGTGCTAGAACTCAGACGGCTCTCTATGGCTACACCTTC. Its translation is CSARTQTALYGYTF. This chain connects TRBV20-1 to TRBJ1-2; D is undetermined. The CDR3 sequence is 14 residues long. CDR1 and CDR2 (germline): DFQATT, SNEGSKA (reference sequence). Trimming removed 2 bases from V and 4 bases from J, with 14 bases in between.

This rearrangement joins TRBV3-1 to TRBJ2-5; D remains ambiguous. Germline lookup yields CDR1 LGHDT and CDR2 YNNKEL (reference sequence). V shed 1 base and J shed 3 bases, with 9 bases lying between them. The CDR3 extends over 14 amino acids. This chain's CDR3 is CASSQAAREETQYF. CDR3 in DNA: TGTGCCAGCAGCCAAGCGGCCAGAGAAGAGACCCAGTACTTC.

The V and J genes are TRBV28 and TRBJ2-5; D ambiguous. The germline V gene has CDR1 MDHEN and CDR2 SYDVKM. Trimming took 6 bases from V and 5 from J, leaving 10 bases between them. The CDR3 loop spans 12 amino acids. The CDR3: CASREYYETQYF. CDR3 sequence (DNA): TGTGCCAGCAGAGAGTATTACGAGACCCAGTACTTC.

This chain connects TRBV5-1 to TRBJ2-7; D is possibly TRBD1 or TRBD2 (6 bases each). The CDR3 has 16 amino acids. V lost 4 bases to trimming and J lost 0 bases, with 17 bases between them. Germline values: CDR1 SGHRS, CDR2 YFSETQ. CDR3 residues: CASSRDARGVSYEQYF. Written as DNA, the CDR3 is TGCGCCAGCAGCCGGGACGCTAGGGGGGTCTCCTACGAGCAGTACTTC.

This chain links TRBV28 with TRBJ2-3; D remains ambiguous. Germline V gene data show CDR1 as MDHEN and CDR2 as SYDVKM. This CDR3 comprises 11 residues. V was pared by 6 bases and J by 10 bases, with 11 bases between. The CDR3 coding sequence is TGTGCCAGCAGATGGGGAAAACCGCAGTATTTT. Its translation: CASRWGKPQYF.

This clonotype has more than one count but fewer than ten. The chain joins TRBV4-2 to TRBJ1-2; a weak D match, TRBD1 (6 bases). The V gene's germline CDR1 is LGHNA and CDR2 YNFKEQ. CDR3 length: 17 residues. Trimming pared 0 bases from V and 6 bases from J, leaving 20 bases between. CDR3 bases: TGTGCCAGCAGCCAAGATAGAAGTGGGGGGGCAAGGGATGGCTACACCTTC. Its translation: CASSQDRSGGARDGYTF.

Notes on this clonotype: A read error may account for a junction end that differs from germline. CDR3 sequence reads: CASSLGTGSGSKNVQYF. For the CDR3, the DNA is TGTGCCAGCAGCTTGGGGACAGGGTCAGGATCCAAAAACGTTCAGTACTTC. The chain carries TRBV7-9 and TRBJ2-4; 9 bases are shared with TRBD1. This CDR3 comprises 17 residues. Germline V gene sequence: CDR1 SEHNR, CDR2 FQNEAQ (reference sequence).

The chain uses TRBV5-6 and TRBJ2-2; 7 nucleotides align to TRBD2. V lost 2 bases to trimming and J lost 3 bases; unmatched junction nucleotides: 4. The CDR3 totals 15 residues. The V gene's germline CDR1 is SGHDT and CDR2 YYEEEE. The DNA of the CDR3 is TGTGCCAGCAGCTTAGGGCTAGCGGACACCGGGGAGCTGTTTTTT. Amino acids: CASSLGLADTGELFF.

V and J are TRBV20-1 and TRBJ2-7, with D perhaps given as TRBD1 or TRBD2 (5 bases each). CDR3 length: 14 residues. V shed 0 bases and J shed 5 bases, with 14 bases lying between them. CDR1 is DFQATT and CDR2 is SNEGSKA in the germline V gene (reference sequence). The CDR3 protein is CSARDGGREDEQYF. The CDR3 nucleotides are TGCAGTGCTAGAGATGGGGGTCGAGAAGACGAGCAGTACTTC.

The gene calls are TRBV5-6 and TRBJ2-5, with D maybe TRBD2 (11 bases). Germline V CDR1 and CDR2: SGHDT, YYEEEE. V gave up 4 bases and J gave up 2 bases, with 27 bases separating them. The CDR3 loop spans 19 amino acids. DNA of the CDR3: TGTGCCAGCAGCGACGGACAGGGGGTACTAGCGGGGGCTCAAGAGACCCAGTACTTC. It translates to CASSDGQGVLAGAQETQYF.